A single sample is the source of the 11 T cell receptor beta chains below, sequenced in a study of T cell responses to AZD1222 COVID-19 vaccine. Produced via immunoSEQ multiplex PCR; TCRdb's table is partial and in-frame only. This sample yields fewer than 150,000 clones, of which 92% are seen a single time; 14% belongs to the top ten. This material consisted of peripheral blood, taken on day 0 of AZD1222 vaccination. The receptors derive from an adult in good health.

The rearrangement joins TRBV9 to TRBJ1-4, with D possibly matching TRBD1 (6 bases). The CDR3 covers 15 residues. V was trimmed by 0 bases and J by 3 bases, leaving 9 bases between them. Germline V gene lookup returns CDR1 SGDLS and CDR2 YYNGEE. CDR3 nucleotides: TGTGCCAGCAGCGTAGCAGGGGCGCCTAATGAAAAACTGTTTTTT. Translated, it gives CASSVAGAPNEKLFF. Full variable domain (missing parts from reference TRBV9 and TRBJ1-4): DSGVTQTPKHLITATGQRVTLRCSPRSGDLSVYWYQQSLDQGLQFLIQYYNGEERAKGNILERFSAQQFPDLHSELNLSSLELGDSALYFCASSVAGAPNEKLFFGSGTQLSVL.

V gene TRBV3-1 (or the pseudogene TRBV3-2) combines with J gene TRBJ1-3; 11 bases match TRBD1. The CDR3 length is 19 residues. Trimming at V came to 1 base and at J to 0 bases, leaving 8 bases not matched to a gene. Per germline, CDR1 LGHDT and CDR2 YNNKEL (reference sequence). The CDR3 region has the DNA TGTGCCAGCAGCCAAGGGTCTGGGACAGGGGGTTTCTCTGGAAACACCATATATTTT. It yields the protein CASSQGSGTGGFSGNTIYF.

V usage is TRBV28 and J usage is TRBJ1-3; no definite D call. Germline CDR1 reads MDHEN; CDR2 reads SYDVKM. Deletions cut 2 bases from V and 0 bases from J, with 5 bases between. This CDR3 region has 14 residues. CDR3 protein: CASSLVLSGNTIYF. The CDR3 nucleotides are TGTGCCAGCAGTTTAGTTCTCTCTGGAAACACCATATATTTT.

The chain uses TRBV6-5 and TRBJ1-3; D gene ambiguous. Germline V gene lookup returns CDR1 MNHEY and CDR2 SVGAGI. This CDR3 is built from 14 residues. V was cut by 0 bases and J by 5 bases, with 8 bases left in between. CDR3 coding DNA: TGTGCCAGCAGTTACTCCCAAATCCGAAACACCATATATTTT. It is translated as CASSYSQIRNTIYF.

The chain's CDR3 is CASSPPLTGELFF. CDR3 coding DNA: TGTGCCAGCAGCCCACCTTTAACCGGGGAGCTGTTTTTT. The chain is built from TRBV28 and TRBJ2-2; D unresolved. Germline V gene lookup returns CDR1 MDHEN and CDR2 SYDVKM. The CDR3 has 13 amino acids. The germline V and J ends were trimmed by 6 bases and 5 bases, with 10 bases remaining between them.

The rearrangement joins TRBV5-1 to TRBJ1-6, with a possible D match to TRBD1 (6 bases). Germline V gives CDR1 SGHRS, CDR2 YFSETQ. The germline V and J ends were trimmed by 2 bases and 0 bases, with 12 bases remaining between them. The CDR3 has 17 amino acids. Here the CDR3 DNA reads TGCGCCAGCAGCTTCCGGGACATCGGCTCCTATAATTCACCCCTCCACTTT. It encodes CASSFRDIGSYNSPLHF.

The gene calls are TRBV19 and TRBJ1-2; 9 bases are a match to TRBD1. Germline V lookup: CDR1 LNHDA, CDR2 SQIVND (reference sequence). V shed 11 bases and J 5 bases; nucleotides not matched to a gene: 9. The CDR3 consists of 13 residues. The CDR3 DNA sequence: TGTGCCGCTTACAGGGGGCCAGGATATGGCTACACCTTC. Residues: CAAYRGPGYGYTF.

The chain carries TRBV30 and TRBJ1-1, with TRBD1 matching 9 bases. Trimming took 1 base from V and 4 from J; bases not matched to a gene: 7. Germline CDR1 GTSNPN, CDR2 SVGIG (reference sequence). The CDR3 runs 15 residues. The CDR3 DNA sequence: TGTGCCTGGAGTGCTGTTGGGACAGGGCGCACTGAAGCTTTCTTT. Translated: CAWSAVGTGRTEAFF.

This rearrangement joins TRBV20-1 to TRBJ1-2; TRBD1 aligns across 8 bases. Germline values: CDR1 DFQATT, CDR2 SNEGSKA (reference sequence). This CDR3 region has 16 residues. Trimming at V came to 3 bases and at J to 0 bases, leaving 9 bases not matched to a gene. CDR3 residues: CSASPGQVLANYGYTF. The CDR3 DNA sequence: TGCAGTGCTAGTCCGGGACAGGTTCTAGCTAACTATGGCTACACCTTC.

The genes are TRBV2 and TRBJ1-1; D remains unclear. The CDR3 is 14 amino acids. The germline CDR1 and CDR2 sequences are SNHLY and FYNNEI. V lost 10 bases and J 1 base, leaving 16 bases between the germline ends. CDR3 DNA: TGTGCCACCGCCGAAGAGAGGACGAACACTGAAGCTTTCTTT. It specifies CATAEERTNTEAFF.

This chain links TRBV19 with TRBJ1-1; D not resolved. V was trimmed by 7 bases and J by 3 bases, leaving 15 bases between them. This CDR3 contains 14 residues. Germline-derived CDR1 and CDR2 are LNHDA and SQIVND (reference sequence). The CDR3 spells CASTLGKLYTEAFF. The CDR3 DNA is TGTGCCAGTACGTTGGGGAAGTTGTACACTGAAGCTTTCTTT. The entire variable domain, with the rest obtained from reference TRBV19 and TRBJ1-1, is as follows: DGGITQSPKYLFRKEGQNVTLSCEQNLNHDAMYWYRQDPGQGLRLIYYSQIVNDFQKGDIAEGYSVSREKKESFPLTVTSAQKNPTAFYLCASTLGKLYTEAFFGQGTRLTVV.